Below are 13 T cell receptor beta chains sequenced from a single sample in a study of blood T cell repertoires in COVID-19. Sequenced by immunoSEQ multiplex PCR; TCRdb stores in-frame clones only, minus some. Of roughly 140,000 clones in the sample, about four fifths are singletons; the top ten hold more than 3.5%. Material for sequencing was peripheral blood. The receptors were sampled from a woman aged 80 or older with acute or convalescent COVID-19.

This rearrangement joins TRBV5-6 to TRBJ2-1; 10 positions agree with TRBD1. V lost 1 base to trimming and J lost 5 bases; unmatched junction nucleotides: 6. CDR1 is SGHDT, CDR2 YYEEEE, per germline. This CDR3 contains 16 residues. The chain's CDR3 is CASSLTGTGENNEQFF. The DNA of the CDR3 is TGTGCCAGCAGCTTGACCGGGACAGGGGAGAACAATGAGCAGTTCTTC.

This chain links TRBV6-5 with TRBJ1-5; 7 bases agree with TRBD1. Germline V gives CDR1 MNHEY, CDR2 SVGAGI. Trimming removed 5 bases from V and 6 bases from J; junction bases left unmatched: 7. The CDR3 loop spans 14 amino acids. The CDR3 loop is CASSPTGAAQPQHF. The CDR3 coding sequence is TGTGCCAGCAGTCCTACAGGGGCTGCTCAGCCCCAGCATTTT.

Concerning this clone itself: Other DNA sequences of this sample code for an identical CDR3. J is TRBJ1-2 and V is TRBV5-1, with 7 nucleotides matching TRBD1. This CDR3 is built from 13 residues. From germline, CDR1 is SGHRS and CDR2 YFSETQ. Trimming took 4 bases from V and 4 from J; bases not matched to a gene: 4. Here the CDR3 DNA reads TGCGCCAGCAGCCCGGGACAGCTCTATGGCTACACCTTC. Translation gives CASSPGQLYGYTF. The full variable domain, completed using reference TRBV5-1 and TRBJ1-2, is KAGVTQTPRYLIKTRGQQVTLSCSPISGHRSVSWYQQTPGQGLQFLFEYFSETQRNKGNFPGRFSGRQFSNSRSEMNVSTLELGDSALYLCASSPGQLYGYTFGSGTRLTVV.

The chain has TRBV19 and TRBJ1-5; D may be TRBD1 (6 bases). Germline loops: CDR1 LNHDA, CDR2 SQIVND (reference sequence). The CDR3 runs 16 residues. Trimming removed 3 bases at V and 3 bases at J, with 15 bases between. CDR3 protein: CASSISTGPFNQPQHF. As DNA, the CDR3 is TGTGCCAGTAGTATTAGTACAGGGCCATTCAATCAGCCCCAGCATTTT.

The chain recombines TRBV18 with TRBJ2-5, with TRBD1 matching 7 bases. The CDR3 totals 14 residues. V lost 2 bases and J lost 3; bases outside the gene matches: 3. Germline CDR1 KGHSH, CDR2 LQKENI. The DNA of the CDR3 is TGTGCCAGCTCACCAAATGGACAGGAAGAGACCCAGTACTTC. Its translation is CASSPNGQEETQYF.

This clone was seen once. The chain combines TRBV2 with TRBJ1-1; D uncertain. V was pared by 3 bases and J by 1 base, with 6 bases between. Germline V gives CDR1 SNHLY, CDR2 FYNNEI. This CDR3 contains 13 residues. The CDR3 sequence: CASSDQENTEAFF. In nucleotides, the CDR3 is TGTGCCAGCAGTGATCAGGAGAACACTGAAGCTTTCTTT.

This clone was counted a single time. The J gene is TRBJ2-3, the V gene TRBV6-5; possibly TRBD2 for D (6 bases). CDR1 MNHEY and CDR2 SVGAGI come from the germline V gene. The ends were cut back, 6 bases at V and 6 bases at J, with 13 bases in the middle. The length of the CDR3 is 13 residues. The CDR3 reads CASRLAVSDTQYF. The CDR3 region has the DNA TGTGCCAGCAGGTTAGCGGTCTCGGATACGCAGTATTTT.

V is TRBV6-5 and J is TRBJ1-5, with D maybe TRBD1 (5 bases). Germline V lookup: CDR1 MNHEY, CDR2 SVGAGI. V lost 6 bases and J lost 6, with 15 bases in between. This CDR3 is 14 amino acids long. The CDR3 DNA follows: TGTGCCAGCAGCGCCTCGGGGGGACCTCAGCCCCAGCATTTT. Protein sequence: CASSASGGPQPQHF.

This rearrangement joins TRBV24-1 to TRBJ1-2, with D possibly matching TRBD1 (6 bases). Looked up from germline, CDR1 is KGHDR and CDR2 is SFDVKD. The CDR3 is 14 residues long. The V end lost 4 bases, the J end lost 7 bases, and 15 bases lay between the germline ends. The chain's CDR3 is CATSDLQGCCGYTF. DNA for the CDR3: TGTGCCACCAGTGACCTACAGGGTTGTTGTGGCTACACCTTC.

This clone has only a few counts. The chain couples TRBV7-9 to TRBJ1-1, with D perhaps TRBD1 (6 bases). CDR3 length equals 16 residues. V was shortened by 6 bases and J by 1 base, with 18 bases between the two germline ends. From germline, CDR1 is SEHNR and CDR2 FQNEAQ (reference sequence). CDR3: CASRSDRFGANTEAFF. In DNA form, the CDR3 reads TGTGCCAGCAGGTCCGACAGGTTTGGTGCGAACACTGAAGCTTTCTTT.

This clone came up once. This chain connects TRBV9 to TRBJ1-3, with 9 bases that match TRBD1. The germline gives CDR1 SGDLS, CDR2 YYNGEE. This CDR3 has 16 residues. V gave up 4 bases and J gave up 3 bases; unmatched junction bases: 8. CDR3 DNA sequence: TGTGCCAGCAGCTACGCAACAGGGGGCTTTGGAAACACCATATATTTT. Protein sequence: CASSYATGGFGNTIYF.

The chain employs TRBV7-3 and TRBJ2-1, with TRBD1 matching over 10 bases. The germline CDR1 and CDR2 sequences are SGHTA and FQGTGA. V trimming: 4 bases; J trimming: 3 bases; junction bases outside the gene matches: 3. The CDR3 spans 15 residues. In DNA, the CDR3 is TGTGCCAGCAGCTCGACAGGGGGCTACTACAATGAGCAGTTCTTC. Its protein is CASSSTGGYYNEQFF.

This chain connects TRBV29-1 to TRBJ2-7; D call uncertain. CDR1 and CDR2 (germline): SQVTM, ANQGSEA. The CDR3 loop spans 13 amino acids. V lost 1 base and J 1 base, leaving 8 bases between the germline ends. The CDR3: CSVEVSWSYEQYF. CDR3 bases: TGCAGCGTTGAAGTGAGTTGGTCCTACGAGCAGTACTTC.